Below are 25 T cell receptor beta chains sequenced from a single sample in a study of graft-versus-host responses after intestinal transplantation. No antigen has been assigned to these receptors. Measured with immunoSEQ multiplex PCR; TCRdb has only the in-frame clones, and not every one. This table holds 80,000 to 95,000 clones, just over 90% found once. The starting material was unstimulated CD8+ T cells sorted from spleen or lymph node cells, obtained before intestinal transplant. The receptor source for this set is a human donor who received an intestinal transplant.

The chain has TRBV12-5 and TRBJ1-1, with D hard to call. Germline V gene sequence: CDR1 LGHNT, CDR2 FRNRAP. V was clipped by 7 bases and J by 11 bases, with 17 bases between them. The length of the CDR3 is 12 residues. The CDR3 bases are TGTGCTAGTGCCCCGGGTCCCCCGGAGGCTTTCTTT. Protein product: CASAPGPPEAFF.

This sequence joins TRBV7-8 and TRBJ2-3, with TRBD1 matching 9 bases. This CDR3 contains 17 residues. J gave up 0 bases and V 5 bases, and 9 bases lay outside the gene matches. Germline V gives CDR1 SGHVS, CDR2 FQNEAQ. The CDR3 nucleotides read TGTGCCAGCAGCACTTATGCGGGACAGGGTAGCACAGATACGCAGTATTTT. Residues: CASSTYAGQGSTDTQYF.

The V gene is TRBV5-4, the J gene TRBJ1-2; 7 bases agree with TRBD1. This CDR3 comprises 17 residues. The V segment lost 4 bases and the J segment 4 bases; nucleotides outside the gene matches: 16. The germline CDR1 and CDR2 sequences are SGHNT and YYREEE (reference sequence). CDR3 nucleotide sequence: TGTGCCAGCAGCCGCGAACCGAACGAGGGGGCAGGCTATGGCTACACCTTC. Its protein is CASSREPNEGAGYGYTF. Combining the CDR3 with reference TRBV5-4 and TRBJ1-2 gives the whole variable domain ETGVTQSPTHLIKTRGQQVTLRCSSQSGHNTVSWYQQALGQGPQFIFQYYREEENGRGNFPPRFSGLQFPNYSSELNVNALELDDSALYLCASSREPNEGAGYGYTFGSGTRLTVV.

A single count supports this clone. The chain couples TRBV7-9 to TRBJ2-3; 7 bases match TRBD2. In germline, CDR1 is SEHNR, CDR2 FQNEAQ (reference sequence). With 1 base clipped from V and 4 bases from J, the junction kept 8 bases outside the gene matches. The CDR3 covers 16 residues. Here the CDR3 DNA reads TGTGCCAGCAGCTTAGAGGCGGGAGTGTTGGCAGATACGCAGTATTTT. Its protein is CASSLEAGVLADTQYF.

The chain couples TRBV7-9 to TRBJ2-7; unclear D gene. Trimming removed 5 bases at V and 1 base at J, with 6 bases between. This CDR3 spans 12 amino acids. CDR1 is SEHNR, CDR2 FQNEAQ, per germline (reference sequence). The CDR3 nucleotides read TGTGCCAGCAGCCCCCCTTCCTACGAGCAGTACTTC. As protein: CASSPPSYEQYF.

V is TRBV13 and J is TRBJ2-1; unclear D gene. Per the germline V gene, CDR1 is PRHDT and CDR2 is FYEKMQ (reference sequence). The CDR3 contains 13 residues. V lost 2 bases, J lost 6 bases, and 8 bases lay in between. CDR3 sequence (DNA): TGTGCCAGCAGCTTATCCTCGTTCAATGAGCAGTTCTTC. It encodes CASSLSSFNEQFF.

The rearrangement joins TRBV5-6 to TRBJ1-1, with D uncertain. V lost 4 bases and J 3 bases, leaving 7 bases between the germline ends. This CDR3 comprises 12 residues. CDR1 and CDR2 (germline): SGHDT, YYEEEE. Written as DNA, the CDR3 is TGTGCCAGCAGCCCGGGGTACACTGAAGCTTTCTTT. Translation gives CASSPGYTEAFF.

The CDR3 nucleotides read TGTGCCAGCAGCGGTAGACAGGGGGTGGAGAATGAGCAGTTCTTC. Its protein product is CASSGRQGVENEQFF. This chain joins TRBV11-3 and TRBJ2-1, with TRBD1 matching 9 bases. This CDR3 region has 15 residues. V shed 5 bases and J 7 bases; nucleotides not matched to a gene: 9. CDR1 SGHNT and CDR2 YENEEA come from the germline V gene.

The chain is built from TRBV21-1 and TRBJ2-3; the table's D call, TRBD2, was not checked against the DNA. TRBV21-1 corresponds to a pseudogene. This CDR3 comprises 15 residues. The CDR3 reads CASSKSDSHTDTQYF. The CDR3 nucleotides read TGTGCCAGCAGCAAGAGTGACTCCCACACAGATACGCAGTATTTT.

The chain is built from TRBV10-2 and TRBJ2-7; D is possibly TRBD2 (6 bases). Germline V gene lookup returns CDR1 WSHSY and CDR2 SAAADI. V lost 4 bases to trimming and J lost 2 bases, with 15 bases between them. This CDR3 region has 15 residues. The CDR3 protein is CASSGHPGLAYEQYF. In nucleotides, the CDR3 is TGCGCCAGCAGTGGACACCCGGGACTGGCCTACGAGCAGTACTTC.

V and J are TRBV5-4 and TRBJ2-3, with 9 bases identical to TRBD1. The V and J ends lost 5 bases and 0 bases, in that order; junction bases with no gene match: 16. CDR1 and CDR2 from the germline V gene are SGHNT and YYREEE (reference sequence). This CDR3 has 19 residues. CDR3 sequence reads: CASSPTGDRASLSTDTQYF. The CDR3 region has the DNA TGTGCCAGCAGTCCCACCGGGGACAGGGCCTCTCTTAGCACAGATACGCAGTATTTT.

For this clone: The sample holds other DNA sequences that translate to the same CDR3. The chain links TRBV19 to TRBJ1-1, with unresolved D. Trimming removed 1 base from V and 1 base from J, with 7 bases in between. This CDR3 is built from 14 residues. The germline CDR1 and CDR2 sequences are LNHDA and SQIVND (reference sequence). CDR3 loop: CASSIAPGNTEAFF. The CDR3 coding sequence is TGTGCCAGTAGTATAGCACCGGGGAACACTGAAGCTTTCTTT.

The rearrangement uses TRBV23-1 and TRBJ2-1; 11 bases are shared with TRBD2. TRBV23-1 is an ORF, with its function uncertain. The CDR3 has 21 residues. J gave up 5 bases and V 0 bases, and 18 bases lay outside the gene matches. The CDR3 is CASSQSPPRLAGRRSDNEQFF. The CDR3, as DNA: TGCGCCAGCAGTCAATCCCCTCCCCGACTAGCGGGGCGAAGGTCCGACAATGAGCAGTTCTTC.

The chain links TRBV19 to TRBJ2-1; TRBD2 is a possible D gene (7 bases). The CDR3 sequence is 15 residues long. V was cut by 3 bases and J by 1 base, with 10 bases left in between. Germline CDR1 and CDR2: LNHDA and SQIVND (reference sequence). The CDR3 sequence: CASSMGGPSYNEQFF. Here the CDR3 DNA reads TGTGCCAGTAGTATGGGGGGGCCATCCTACAATGAGCAGTTCTTC.

V usage is TRBV27 and J usage is TRBJ2-2; 7 positions match TRBD2. The CDR3 runs to 19 residues. V lost 0 bases to trimming and J lost 4 bases; unmatched junction nucleotides: 14. CDR1 is MNHEY, CDR2 SMNVEV, per germline (reference sequence). The CDR3 sequence: CASSLSSGVFTAGTGELFF. The DNA of the CDR3 is TGTGCCAGCAGTTTATCGAGCGGGGTCTTCACGGCGGGCACCGGGGAGCTGTTTTTT.

The rearrangement uses TRBV6-5 and TRBJ1-6, with 7 bases fitting TRBD1. Germline values: CDR1 MNHEY, CDR2 SVGAGI. V gave up 2 bases and J gave up 8 bases; unmatched junction bases: 0. The CDR3 extends over 13 amino acids. CDR3 amino acids: CASSYGQDSPLHF. The CDR3 nucleotides are TGTGCCAGCAGTTACGGACAGGATTCACCCCTCCACTTT.

V usage is TRBV9 and J usage is TRBJ2-2; the D gene is possibly TRBD2 (6 bases). This CDR3 comprises 12 residues. CDR1 is SGDLS and CDR2 is YYNGEE in the germline V gene. Trimming stripped 4 bases from V and 7 bases from J, with 8 bases between. CDR3 sequence reads: CASSIGGGELFF. The CDR3 bases are TGTGCCAGCAGCATCGGGGGCGGGGAGCTGTTTTTT.

CDR3 sequence (DNA): TGTGCCAGCAGCGTAGGAGGCCACGCGTCCCACGAGCAGTACTTC. Translated: CASSVGGHASHEQYF. V usage is TRBV9 and J usage is TRBJ2-5; D remains unclear. The J call is doubtful: the DNA matches TRBJ2-7 better. The V gene's germline CDR1 is SGDLS and CDR2 YYNGEE. The CDR3 covers 15 residues.

This chain connects TRBV19 to TRBJ2-2; perhaps TRBD1 as D (6 bases). V was trimmed by 2 bases and J by 6 bases, leaving 16 bases between them. The CDR3 extends over 16 amino acids. Per the germline V gene, CDR1 is LNHDA and CDR2 is SQIVND (reference sequence). In DNA form, the CDR3 reads TGTGCCAGTAGTATAAGAAGAGCAGGGGACCCCGGGGAGCTGTTTTTT. The encoded protein is CASSIRRAGDPGELFF.

The genes are TRBV7-9 and TRBJ2-1, with 8 bases aligning to TRBD1. Germline V gene data show CDR1 as SEHNR and CDR2 as FQNEAQ (reference sequence). The CDR3 has 14 amino acids. The ends lost 5 bases at V and 5 bases at J; junction bases unmatched: 5. CDR3 in amino acids: CASSPVDRDNEQFF. The CDR3 coding sequence is TGTGCCAGCAGCCCCGTGGACAGGGACAATGAGCAGTTCTTC.

The chain recombines TRBV11-2 with TRBJ1-6, with D unresolved. Germline loops: CDR1 SGHAT, CDR2 FQNNGV. The CDR3 spans 17 residues. Trimming left V 6 bases short and J 0 bases short, with 15 bases between. The CDR3 DNA is TGTGCCAGCAGACCGTCGACGGAGAGCTCCTATAATTCACCCCTCCACTTT. Protein: CASRPSTESSYNSPLHF.

This chain joins TRBV27 and TRBJ2-3; possibly TRBD2 for D (6 bases). Trimming cost V 9 bases and J 6 bases, with 16 bases left between them. Germline assignment: CDR1 MNHEY and CDR2 SMNVEV (reference sequence). The CDR3 totals 13 residues. The CDR3 loop is CASGLSISDTQYF. DNA of the CDR3: TGTGCCAGTGGACTAAGCATAAGCGATACGCAGTATTTT.

The chain recombines TRBV7-2 with TRBJ1-2, with D perhaps matching TRBD1 (6 bases). Germline values: CDR1 SGHTA, CDR2 FQGNSA. The CDR3 spans 15 residues. Deletions cut 6 bases from V and 7 bases from J, with 21 bases between. CDR3 bases: TGTGCCAGCAGGCACGCAGACACAGGGAGGGGTGGCTACACCTTC. This codes for CASRHADTGRGGYTF.

This chain uses TRBV7-2 with TRBJ1-6; D possibly corresponds to TRBD1 (5 bases). CDR1 is SGHTA and CDR2 is FQGNSA in the germline V gene. V lost 0 bases to trimming and J lost 10 bases, with 13 bases between them. CDR3 length: 15 amino acids. The CDR3 DNA reads TGTGCCAGCAGCTTAGCGAAGGGGCTCAGGTCACCCCTCCACTTT. This translates into CASSLAKGLRSPLHF.

The rearrangement uses TRBV4-1 and TRBJ1-4; tentatively, D is TRBD1 (5 bases). The CDR3 totals 14 residues. Between the trimmed V and J ends, which lost 2 bases and 7 bases, there was a span of 11 bases. Germline CDR1 reads MGHRA; CDR2 reads YSYEKL. In DNA, the CDR3 is TGCGCCAGCAGCCAATATGCGGGGGGTGAAAAACTGTTTTTT. It codes for CASSQYAGGEKLFF.